Each of the 18 T cell receptor beta chains below was sequenced from the same sample in a study of blood T cell repertoires in COVID-19. Only in-frame clones appear in the TCRdb table, and some are missing; sequencing was by immunoSEQ multiplex PCR. The sample has some 260,000 clones; nearly 90% are singletons. What was sequenced was peripheral blood. These TCRs come from a man between 18 and 29 years old with active or convalescent COVID-19.

This clone has just a few counts. The chain combines TRBV2 with TRBJ2-7, with TRBD1 as a possible D gene (5 bases). Germline V lookup: CDR1 SNHLY, CDR2 FYNNEI. There are 14 residues in the CDR3. V lost 2 bases, J lost 2 bases, and 10 bases lay in between. CDR3 amino acids: CASSEKGSAYEQYF. The DNA for the CDR3 is TGTGCCAGCAGTGAAAAGGGGTCAGCCTACGAGCAGTACTTC.

The J gene is TRBJ2-7, the V gene TRBV11-3; TRBD1 aligns across 7 bases. The CDR3 has 13 residues. In germline, CDR1 is SGHNT, CDR2 YENEEA. V gave up 4 bases and J gave up 3 bases; unmatched junction bases: 3. The CDR3 region is CASSSRTGYEQYF. CDR3 nucleotide sequence: TGTGCCAGCAGCTCGAGGACAGGCTACGAGCAGTACTTC.

The chain couples TRBV5-6 to TRBJ2-1, with D possibly TRBD2 on 6 matching bases. There are 11 residues in the CDR3. V was shortened by 2 bases and J by 11 bases, with 8 bases between the two germline ends. The V gene's germline CDR1 is SGHDT and CDR2 YYEEEE. The CDR3, as DNA: TGTGCCAGCAGCTTCGGGACTCAGCAGTTCTTC. Protein product: CASSFGTQQFF.

The V gene is TRBV10-3, the J gene TRBJ2-1; no definite D call. The CDR3 has 11 amino acids. Germline CDR1 and CDR2: ENHRY and SYGVKD. V was pared by 10 bases and J by 4 bases, with 8 bases between. The CDR3: CATRGYNEQFF. CDR3 in DNA: TGTGCCACTAGAGGATACAATGAGCAGTTCTTC.

The chain combines TRBV2 with TRBJ1-3, with TRBD1 as a possible D gene (6 bases). In germline, CDR1 is SNHLY, CDR2 FYNNEI. This CDR3 contains 14 residues. Trimming pared 6 bases from V and 6 bases from J, leaving 15 bases between. As DNA, the CDR3 is TGTGCCAGCAGGGGGTCACAGGGAACAAACACCATATATTTT. It codes for CASRGSQGTNTIYF.

The chain combines TRBV28 with TRBJ1-2; D unresolved. The V gene lost 4 bases and the J gene lost 4 bases, with 7 bases spanning the gap. The germline gives CDR1 MDHEN, CDR2 SYDVKM. The CDR3 runs to 12 residues. The CDR3 protein is CASSSLGYGYTF. CDR3 sequence (DNA): TGTGCCAGCAGTTCTCTAGGCTATGGCTACACCTTC.

The rearrangement links TRBV7-6 to TRBJ1-1; D possibly corresponds to TRBD1 (5 bases). There are 15 residues in the CDR3. CDR1 and CDR2 (germline): SGHVS, FNYEAQ. The V and J ends lost 0 bases and 0 bases respectively, with 8 bases between them. For the CDR3, the DNA is TGTGCCAGCAGCTTAGCGCAGGGATTGAACACTGAAGCTTTCTTT. It translates to CASSLAQGLNTEAFF.

This chain joins TRBV29-1 and TRBJ2-6; 9 bases agree with TRBD1. Trimming removed 5 bases from V and 0 bases from J; junction bases left unmatched: 5. The CDR3 spans 16 residues. CDR1 is SQVTM, CDR2 ANQGSEA, per germline. This CDR3 is CSVWGQGSSGANVLTF. The CDR3 nucleotides read TGCAGCGTTTGGGGACAGGGAAGCTCTGGGGCCAACGTCCTGACTTTC.

The J gene is TRBJ2-2, the V gene TRBV9; D is ambiguous. Trimming took off 4 bases at V and 8 bases at J, with 9 bases between the two ends. The CDR3 contains 12 residues. CDR1 is SGDLS and CDR2 is YYNGEE in the germline V gene. CDR3 bases: TGTGCCAGCAGCCTTTCGGGTGGGGAGCTGTTTTTT. Translating gives CASSLSGGELFF.

The genes are TRBV3-1 (or the pseudogene TRBV3-2) and TRBJ2-1; TRBD2 aligns across 9 bases. Germline V gene sequence: CDR1 LGHDT, CDR2 YNNKEL (reference sequence). This CDR3 region has 16 residues. V shed 1 base and J 10 bases; nucleotides not matched to a gene: 11. The DNA of the CDR3 is TGTGCCAGCAGCCAAGGTATAGCGGGGGCGATGAGGGAGCAGTTCTTC. This gives the protein CASSQGIAGAMREQFF.

This clone appeared once. The V gene is TRBV4-3, the J gene TRBJ1-3; D unclear. Trimming shortened V by 0 bases and J by 4 bases, and 13 bases separated the two germline ends. Per germline, CDR1 LGHNA and CDR2 YSLEER. CDR3 length: 16 residues. The CDR3 spells CASSQDPHSSGNTIYF. CDR3 DNA sequence: TGCGCCAGCAGCCAAGACCCTCACAGTTCCGGAAACACCATATATTTT.

This chain uses TRBV10-1 with TRBJ2-7, with D perhaps TRBD2 (6 bases). CDR1 and CDR2 from the germline V gene are WNHNN and SYGVQD (reference sequence). The V gene lost 3 bases and the J gene lost 4 bases, with 13 bases spanning the gap. CDR3 length: 14 residues. The CDR3 loop reads CASSERRGVYEQYF. For the CDR3, the DNA is TGCGCCAGCAGTGAACGGAGGGGTGTTTACGAGCAGTACTTC.

V and J are TRBV28 and TRBJ1-6, with D maybe TRBD1 (5 bases). The CDR3 runs to 12 residues. V gave up 6 bases and J gave up 13 bases, with 13 bases separating them. Per germline, CDR1 MDHEN and CDR2 SYDVKM. CDR3 nucleotide sequence: TGTGCCAGCAGGACAGCCGGTTCGCCCCTCCACTTT. This sequence encodes CASRTAGSPLHF. Full variable domain (rest looked up from reference TRBV28 and TRBJ1-6): DVKVTQSSRYLVKRTGEKVFLECVQDMDHENMFWYRQDPGLGLRLIYFSYDVKMKEKGDIPEGYSVSREKKERFSLILESASTNQTSMYLCASRTAGSPLHFGNGTRLTVT.

The sample holds a few counts of this clone. This rearrangement joins TRBV30 to TRBJ1-6; D remains unclear. The germline V gene encodes CDR1 GTSNPN and CDR2 SVGIG (reference sequence). Trimming cost V 2 bases and J 3 bases, with 8 bases left between them. The CDR3 length is 14 residues. The CDR3 loop is CAWSLDGYNSPLHF. The CDR3 nucleotides read TGTGCCTGGAGTCTAGACGGCTATAATTCACCCCTCCACTTT.

This chain uses TRBV9 with TRBJ2-3; possibly TRBD2 for D (5 bases). This CDR3 spans 15 amino acids. With 0 bases removed from V and 0 bases from J, the gap between germline ends came to 8 bases. Germline V lookup: CDR1 SGDLS, CDR2 YYNGEE. The CDR3 DNA sequence: TGTGCCAGCAGCGTAGGGGCGGGTAGCACAGATACGCAGTATTTT. Amino acids: CASSVGAGSTDTQYF.

The CDR3 spells CASREDRGLRDRPQHF. For the CDR3, the DNA is TGTGCCAGCAGGGAGGACAGAGGCTTAAGGGATAGGCCCCAGCATTTT. The rearrangement joins TRBV2 to TRBJ1-5; possible D gene TRBD1, 6 bases. Per the germline V gene, CDR1 is SNHLY and CDR2 is FYNNEI. CDR3 length equals 16 residues. V gave up 6 bases and J gave up 9 bases, with 24 bases separating them.

CDR3 DNA: TGTGCCAGCAGCGCCAGCAGCGAATACGAGCAGTACTTC. Its translation is CASSASSEYEQYF. The V gene is TRBV9, the J gene TRBJ2-7; D remains ambiguous. The ends were cut back, 3 bases at V and 4 bases at J, with 11 bases in the middle. CDR1 and CDR2 (germline): SGDLS, YYNGEE. This CDR3 is built from 13 residues.

The chain has TRBV4-2 and TRBJ2-1; 7 positions agree with TRBD2. V shed 1 base and J 5 bases; nucleotides not matched to a gene: 11. The CDR3 has 17 amino acids. The V gene's germline CDR1 is LGHNA and CDR2 YNFKEQ. This CDR3 is CASSQGTGTTTNNEQFF. CDR3 DNA sequence: TGTGCCAGCAGCCAAGGGACCGGGACTACTACCAACAATGAGCAGTTCTTC.